The text below deals with one T cell receptor beta chain. As yet, its antigen is unknown. This sample is part of a study of cytotoxic CD8 clonotypes in ibrutinib-treated CLL. Overall study context: Response samples were taken after a median of approximately 12 months on treatment, range 6 to 36.

Using immunoSEQ multiplex PCR, the repertoire was profiled, and TCRdb retains in-frame clones only, with some absent. Of about 120,000 clones listed, about 58% are singletons. Genomic DNA for TCR beta libraries, 2 to 2.5 micrograms, came from cryopreserved PBMCs. Whole-study results and caveats: While tracking circulating CD8+ T-cell counts, baseline clonality exceeded that of age-matched healthy donors.

The TCR originated in a human donor with chronic lymphocytic leukemia. This specimen was PBMCs, taken after 24 months of ibrutinib treatment.

The CDR3 protein is CASSWLSGGATDTQYF. The CDR3, as DNA: TGTGCCAGCAGCTGGCTTAGCGGGGGGGCCACAGATACGCAGTATTTT. J is TRBJ2-3 and V is TRBV7-2, with TRBD2 matching over 11 bases. Per germline, CDR1 SGHTA and CDR2 FQGNSA. J lost 2 bases, V lost 4 bases, and 5 bases had no gene match. The CDR3 runs to 16 residues.